Following are 25 T cell receptor beta chains from one sample sequenced in a study of blood T cells in healthy people across ages. A second 7 to 11 cycle PCR used barcoded and J-beta primers. TCRdb re-called the 5' RACE reads with MiXCR, one entry per CDR3 protein. The table records almost 1 million distinct CDR3 sequences, 51% of them present only once. The sequenced material came from blood. Receptors were obtained from a woman aged 55-70 years in good health.

CDR3 nucleotides: TGTGCCAGTAGTACCCACAGGGGTCGACCCTACAATGAGCAGTACTTC. Its translation: CASSTHRGRPYNEQYF. The V and J genes are TRBV28 and TRBJ2-7; 7 nucleotides match TRBD1. CDR3 length equals 16 residues. Trimming removed 9 bases from V and 7 bases from J; junction bases left unmatched: 21. Germline V gene lookup returns CDR1 MDHEN and CDR2 SYDVKM. Looking up the rest from reference TRBV28 and TRBJ2-7 gives the full variable domain: DVKVTQSSRYLVKRTGEKVFLECVQDMDHENMFWYRQDPGLGLRLIYFSYDVKMKEKGDIPEGYSVSREKKERFSLILESASTNQTSMYLCASSTHRGRPYNEQYFGPGTRLTVT.

The sample holds a few counts of this clonotype. The rearrangement joins TRBV12-3 or TRBV12-4 to TRBJ2-7; 10 positions match TRBD2. The J call may be faulty, since TRBJ2-5 better matches the DNA end. The CDR3 has 16 amino acids. CDR3 sequence: CASSSGAGGTGETQYF. The CDR3 nucleotides are TGTGCCAGCAGTTCTGGAGCGGGAGGGACTGGGGAGACCCAGTACTTC.

This rearrangement joins TRBV20-1 to TRBJ2-1; D possibly matches TRBD1 or TRBD2 (5 bases each). Per germline, CDR1 DFQATT and CDR2 SNEGSKA (reference sequence). This CDR3 region has 14 residues. The CDR3 loop is CSLQGTSAVNEQFF. CDR3 DNA: TGCAGCCTACAAGGGACGTCCGCGGTAAATGAGCAGTTCTTC.

The chain recombines TRBV3-1 with TRBJ2-3; 8 positions match TRBD2. Germline assignment: CDR1 LGHDT and CDR2 YNNKEL (reference sequence). The J segment lost 6 bases and the V segment lost 6 bases, leaving 11 bases of the junction unmatched. This CDR3 has 15 residues. CDR3 residues: CASRSSGSEADTQYF. The CDR3 DNA sequence: TGTGCCAGCAGATCCAGCGGGAGTGAAGCCGATACGCAGTATTTT.

This rearrangement joins TRBV20-1 to TRBJ2-5; no reliable D call. Germline V gene lookup returns CDR1 DFQATT and CDR2 SNEGSKA (reference sequence). CDR3 size: 11 residues. Trimming removed 1 base at V and 4 bases at J, with 4 bases between. The CDR3 nucleotides read TGCAGTGCTAGAGGGAGAGAGACCCAGTACTTC. Protein: CSARGRETQYF.

The rearrangement links TRBV20-1 to TRBJ2-4; the match to TRBD2 covers 8 bases. Per germline, CDR1 DFQATT and CDR2 SNEGSKA (reference sequence). The CDR3 spans 16 residues. The V gene end was trimmed by 3 bases and the J gene end by 2 bases; junction bases not matched to a gene: 9. The CDR3 region is CSASGPAGGTKNIQYF. CDR3 DNA sequence: TGCAGTGCTAGTGGTCCCGCGGGAGGCACCAAAAACATTCAGTACTTC.

V gene TRBV11-2 combines with J gene TRBJ2-7, with D perhaps TRBD2 (5 bases). CDR3 length equals 17 residues. Germline V CDR1 and CDR2: SGHAT, FQNNGV. V shed 1 base and J shed 5 bases, with 21 bases lying between them. CDR3 nucleotide sequence: TGTGCCAGCAGCTTAGGGCTCAACGGGGTCCCGTACGACGAGCAGTACTTC. This encodes CASSLGLNGVPYDEQYF.

A note on this clonotype: An end of the junction does not agree with germline; a read error may underlie this. This chain connects TRBV4-2 to TRBJ2-5; TRBD2 matches 9 bases. CDR3 length: 16 residues. Looked up from germline, CDR1 is LGHNA and CDR2 is YNFKEQ. The CDR3: CASSHAIAGVQATQYF. Here the CDR3 DNA reads TGTGCCAGCAGCCACGCGATAGCGGGAGTCCAAGCGACCCAGTACTTC.

This clonotype was observed a few times. The rearrangement links TRBV7-9 to TRBJ2-4, with 8 bases identical to TRBD2. The end of the DNA is better explained by TRBJ2-7, so the J call may be wrong. Germline V lookup: CDR1 SEHNR, CDR2 FQNEAQ (reference sequence). This CDR3 is 15 amino acids long. Here the CDR3 DNA reads TGTGCCAGCAGTCGGAGCGGGAGTCGAAACTACGAGCAGTACTTC. Translating gives CASSRSGSRNYEQYF.

The table lists this clonotype with a few counts. The V call is TRBV4-1, the J call TRBJ2-2; possibly TRBD1 for D (5 bases). V shed 0 bases and J shed 2 bases, with 7 bases lying between them. This CDR3 is 15 amino acids long. The germline gives CDR1 MGHRA, CDR2 YSYEKL. The CDR3 nucleotides are TGCGCCAGCAGCCAAGACAGGGTTAACACCGGGGAGCTGTTTTTT. This codes for CASSQDRVNTGELFF.

The chain is built from TRBV29-1 and TRBJ2-1; TRBD1 aligns across 8 bases. CDR3 size: 13 residues. Trimming took 4 bases from V and 10 from J; bases not matched to a gene: 9. Germline CDR1 reads SQVTM; CDR2 reads ANQGSEA. The CDR3 nucleotides are TGCAGCGTTGCCCCGGGACAGGATTCCGAGCAGTTCTTC. Its protein product is CSVAPGQDSEQFF.

The chain is built from TRBV30 and TRBJ2-4; D remains ambiguous. The J call may be incorrect, as the DNA end agrees better with TRBJ2-7. Germline loops: CDR1 GTSNPN, CDR2 SVGIG (reference sequence). This CDR3 comprises 12 residues. The CDR3 region has the DNA TGTGCCTGGAGTGTTGGTCCCCACGAGCAGTACTTC. Translated: CAWSVGPHEQYF.

The CDR3 loop is CASSTGTGIIDTQYF. The DNA for the CDR3 is TGTGCCAGCAGCACCGGGACAGGGATAATTGATACGCAGTATTTT. The chain uses TRBV28 and TRBJ2-3, with 9 nucleotides matching TRBD1. J was trimmed by 6 bases and V by 6 bases; bases with no gene match: 10. Germline lookup yields CDR1 MDHEN and CDR2 SYDVKM. This CDR3 is built from 15 residues.

This clonotype was recorded a few times. The J gene is TRBJ2-7, the V gene TRBV14, with 7 bases lining up with TRBD2. Germline V lookup: CDR1 SGHDN, CDR2 FVKESK. The J segment lost 7 bases and the V segment lost 3 bases, leaving 6 bases of the junction unmatched. The CDR3 totals 13 residues. DNA of the CDR3: TGTGCCAGCAGCCATTTTAGCGGGCGGGAGCAGTACTTC. It translates to CASSHFSGREQYF.

The V gene is TRBV13, the J gene TRBJ1-2, with D tentatively TRBD1 (6 bases). The CDR3 consists of 14 residues. V lost 2 bases and J 5 bases, leaving 12 bases between the germline ends. The germline gives CDR1 PRHDT, CDR2 FYEKMQ (reference sequence). This CDR3 reads CASSLRGAEYGYTF. As DNA, the CDR3 is TGTGCCAGCAGCTTACGGGGGGCGGAATATGGCTACACCTTC.

This clonotype occurred many times. The chain joins TRBV29-1 to TRBJ1-2; no reliable D call. CDR1 and CDR2 from the germline V gene are SQVTM and ANQGSEA. The V gene lost 7 bases and the J gene lost 4 bases, with 10 bases spanning the gap. CDR3 length: 11 residues. This CDR3 is CSARTPYGYTF. In DNA form, the CDR3 reads TGCAGCGCGCGGACCCCCTATGGCTACACCTTC.

The CDR3 region is CASYRKGCYEQYF. CDR3 nucleotide sequence: TGTGCCAGCTATAGGAAAGGTTGCTACGAGCAGTACTTC. The chain recombines TRBV21-1 with TRBJ2-7. TRBV21-1 is a documented pseudogene. CDR3 length: 13 amino acids.

This chain connects TRBV10-3 to TRBJ2-7, with 11 bases identical to TRBD1. In germline, CDR1 is ENHRY, CDR2 SYGVKD. V dropped 2 bases and J dropped 5; count of bases not matched to a gene: 8. The length of the CDR3 is 16 residues. CDR3 DNA: TGTGCCATCAGTGAGGACCCGGGACAGGGGGGTGACGAGCAGTACTTC. It translates to CAISEDPGQGGDEQYF.

The chain employs TRBV21-1 and TRBJ2-5; no check of the table's D call, TRBD1, against the DNA was made. TRBV21-1 is labeled a pseudogene. The CDR3 is 17 amino acids. CDR3 bases: TGTGCCAGCAGCAAAGGGCGTCTCCCTTCCCGTCAAGAGACCCAGTACTTC. It translates to CASSKGRLPSRQETQYF.

V usage is TRBV9 and J usage is TRBJ2-4, with 8 bases matching TRBD2. Gene TRBJ2-7 matches the end of the DNA better, so the J call may be wrong. CDR1 and CDR2 (germline): SGDLS, YYNGEE. The length of the CDR3 is 16 residues. CDR3 amino acids: CASSPRLAGGLYEQYF. As DNA, the CDR3 is TGTGCCAGCAGCCCCCGACTGGCGGGAGGACTCTACGAGCAGTACTTC.

This clonotype has more than one count but fewer than ten. This chain connects TRBV12-3 or TRBV12-4 to TRBJ2-1; TRBD1 aligns across 11 bases. This CDR3 is built from 15 residues. J was trimmed by 6 bases and V by 3 bases; bases with no gene match: 4. The CDR3 DNA follows: TGTGCCAGCAGTTTCTGGGACAGGGGGGTCAATGAGCAGTTCTTC. It is translated as CASSFWDRGVNEQFF.

At least ten counts were recorded for this clonotype. This chain uses TRBV7-8 with TRBJ1-4; D is undetermined. The CDR3 length is 13 residues. Germline values: CDR1 SGHVS, CDR2 FQNEAQ. The V gene lost 5 bases and the J gene lost 5 bases, with 9 bases spanning the gap. The CDR3 region has the DNA TGTGCCAGCAGCCGAGGAAGGAATGAAAAACTGTTTTTT. Amino acid sequence: CASSRGRNEKLFF.

Of note for this clonotype: One end of the junction fails to match germline, which may point to a read error. The chain employs TRBV28 and TRBJ2-7, with 8 bases matching TRBD2. Per the germline V gene, CDR1 is MDHEN and CDR2 is SYDVKM. The length of the CDR3 is 11 residues. The CDR3 protein is CRTGGLNEQYF. CDR3 coding DNA: TGCAGGACGGGAGGGTTGAATGAGCAGTACTTC.

This clonotype was detected only a few times. The V call is TRBV10-3, the J call TRBJ2-6; D gene ambiguous. There are 18 residues in the CDR3. Germline-derived CDR1 and CDR2 are ENHRY and SYGVKD. V lost 0 bases to trimming and J lost 1 base, with 13 bases between them. The DNA for the CDR3 is TGTGCCATCAGTGAGTCTCCCGGGTGGGAATCTGGGGCCAACGTCCTGACTTTC. Translation: CAISESPGWESGANVLTF.

The chain combines TRBV20-1 with TRBJ1-5, with D possibly matching TRBD1 (6 bases). Germline V gene lookup returns CDR1 DFQATT and CDR2 SNEGSKA (reference sequence). Deletions cut 3 bases from V and 0 bases from J, with 15 bases between. The CDR3 length is 16 residues. CDR3 DNA: TGCAGTGCTAGGGGGGGCGGACTCCTTAGCAATCAGCCCCAGCATTTT. Its protein product is CSARGGGLLSNQPQHF.